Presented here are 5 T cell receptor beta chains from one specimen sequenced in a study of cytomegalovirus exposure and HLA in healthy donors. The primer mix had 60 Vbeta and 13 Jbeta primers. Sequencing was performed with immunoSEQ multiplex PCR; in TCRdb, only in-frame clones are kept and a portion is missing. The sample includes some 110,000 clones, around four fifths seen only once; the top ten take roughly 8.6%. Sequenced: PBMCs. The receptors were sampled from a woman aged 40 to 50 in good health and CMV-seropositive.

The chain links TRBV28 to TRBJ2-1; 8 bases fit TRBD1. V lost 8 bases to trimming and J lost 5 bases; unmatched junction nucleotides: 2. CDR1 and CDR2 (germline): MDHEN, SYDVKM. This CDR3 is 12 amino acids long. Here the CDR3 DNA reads TGTGCCAGCCCGGGACAGGACAATGAGCAGTTCTTC. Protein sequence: CASPGQDNEQFF.

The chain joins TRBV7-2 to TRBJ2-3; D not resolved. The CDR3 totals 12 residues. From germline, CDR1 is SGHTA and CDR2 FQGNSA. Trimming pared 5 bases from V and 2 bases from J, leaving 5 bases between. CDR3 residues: CASSPYTDTQYF. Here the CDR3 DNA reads TGTGCCAGCAGCCCGTACACAGATACGCAGTATTTT.

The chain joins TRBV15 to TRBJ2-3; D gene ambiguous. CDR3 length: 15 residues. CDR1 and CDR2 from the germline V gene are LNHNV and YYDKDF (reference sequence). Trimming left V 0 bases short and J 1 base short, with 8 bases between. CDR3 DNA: TGTGCCACCAGCAGAGAGAGGCCTCGCACAGATACGCAGTATTTT. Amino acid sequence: CATSRERPRTDTQYF.

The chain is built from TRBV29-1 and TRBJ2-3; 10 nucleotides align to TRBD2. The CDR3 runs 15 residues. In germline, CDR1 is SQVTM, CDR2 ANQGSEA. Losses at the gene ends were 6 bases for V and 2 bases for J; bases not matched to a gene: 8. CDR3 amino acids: CSVLGLAASTDTQYF. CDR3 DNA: TGCAGCGTGCTCGGACTAGCGGCTTCCACAGATACGCAGTATTTT.

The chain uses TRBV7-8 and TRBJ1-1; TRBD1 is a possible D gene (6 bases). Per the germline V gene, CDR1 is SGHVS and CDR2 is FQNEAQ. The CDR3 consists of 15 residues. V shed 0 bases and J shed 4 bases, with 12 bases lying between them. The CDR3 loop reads CASSLALGGRTEAFF. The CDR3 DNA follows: TGTGCCAGCAGCTTAGCGCTGGGGGGGCGCACTGAAGCTTTCTTT.